This TCR beta chain was identified in a study of T cells expressing NK-cell markers. Study-wide background: It was from sorted CD3+CD56+NKG2C+, CD3+CD56+NKG2C- and CD3+CD56-NKG2C+ T cells that TCR beta repertoires came. General study points: As a fraction of CD8+ T cells, dominant NKG2C+ clonotypes reached about 1.0-8% in 5 or 6 donors. Topping the CD3+CD56-NKG2C+ fraction as well were these clonotypes, in a few donors.

This CDR3 is 15 amino acids long. Germline-derived CDR1 and CDR2 are SGHRS and YFSETQ. With respect to this clonotype: Its target is not known.

TCRdb reanalyzed the 5' RACE reads, giving one entry per CDR3 protein sequence and no DNA. The sample holds 150,000 to 200,000 distinct CDR3 sequences. This chain joins TRBV5-1 and TRBJ2-4; the TCRdb call, TRBD2, lacks DNA for checking. Sequencing was done on a sample of blood T cells: a sorted CD56 or NKG2C T cell subset, CD4+ or CD8+ T cells, or bulk PBMC T cells (not recorded which). The TCR comes from a woman aged 18 to 75 in good health. CDR3 loop: CASSFFSGGANIQYF.